This is a list of T cell receptor beta chains from one sample in a study of cytomegalovirus exposure and HLA in healthy donors. TCRdb's table, derived via immunoSEQ multiplex PCR, lists solely in-frame clones and lacks some. The sample lists about 190,000 clones, 81% seen once, with 3.5% to 4% in the top ten. What was sequenced was PBMCs. These receptor sequences come from a man aged 50-59 years in good health and CMV-seronegative. Each CDR3 is given with its conserved first and last residue. A D gene is named only where the DNA matches it firmly. A row's size may be missing; if present it is once, few, many or a size class.

clone size,V gene,J gene,D gene,CDR3 protein,CDR3 DNA
NA,TRBV5-1,TRBJ2-1,TRBD1,CASSSGQGIGEQFF,TGCGCCAGCAGCTCTGGACAGGGAATCGGTGAGCAGTTCTTC
once,TRBV20-1,TRBJ2-7,NA,CSATLDEQYF,TGCAGTGCTACCCTAGACGAGCAGTACTTC
NA,TRBV30,TRBJ1-2,NA,CAWSRVVGYGYTF,TGTGCCTGGAGTCGCGTAGTCGGGTATGGCTACACCTTC
NA,TRBV28,TRBJ2-5,NA,CASSLGGPLKTQYF,TGTGCCAGCAGTTTAGGCGGGCCCCTTAAGACCCAGTACTTC
NA,TRBV7-3,TRBJ2-1,NA,CASSLGSYNEQFF,TGTGCCAGCAGCTTAGGGAGTTACAATGAGCAGTTCTTC
few,TRBV30,TRBJ2-3,TRBD2,CAWSADGAGAYGTDTQYF,TGTGCCTGGAGCGCTGATGGAGCGGGGGCTTACGGCACAGATACGCAGTATTTT
NA,TRBV9,TRBJ2-5,NA,CASSATGVAGETQYF,TGTGCCAGCAGCGCGACGGGTGTTGCGGGGGAGACCCAGTACTTC
NA,TRBV14,TRBJ2-1,TRBD2,CASSQDPGLAINEQFF,TGTGCCAGCAGCCAAGATCCGGGACTAGCGATAAATGAGCAGTTCTTC
NA,TRBV18,TRBJ2-5,TRBD2,CASSITSGGKETQYF,TGTGCCAGCTCAATAACTAGCGGGGGAAAAGAGACCCAGTACTTC
NA,TRBV6-1,TRBJ2-7,TRBD1,CASSEGTGTVEQYF,TGTGCCAGCAGTGAGGGGACAGGGACGGTGGAGCAGTACTTC
NA,TRBV14,TRBJ2-3,TRBD2,CASSQVLAGPGTQYF,TGTGCCAGCAGCCAAGTACTAGCGGGACCGGGTACGCAGTATTTT
NA,TRBV11-3,TRBJ2-5,TRBD1,CASSSTGSQTQYF,TGTGCCAGCAGCTCGACAGGGTCCCAGACCCAGTACTTC
NA,TRBV20-1,TRBJ1-1,NA,CSARSNTEAFF,TGCAGTGCTAGATCTAACACTGAAGCTTTCTTT
NA,TRBV29-1,TRBJ2-7,TRBD1,CSVVPGQSYEQYF,TGCAGCGTTGTCCCGGGACAGAGTTACGAGCAGTACTTC
NA,TRBV19,TRBJ2-7,TRBD2,CASSMKRGVEQYF,TGTGCCAGTAGTATGAAGCGGGGGGTCGAGCAGTACTTC
NA,TRBV27,TRBJ2-7,NA,CASPCGNYEQYF,TGTGCCAGCCCCTGCGGGAACTACGAGCAGTACTTC
NA,TRBV4-1,TRBJ1-2,NA,CASSQVGAHYGYTF,TGCGCCAGCAGCCAAGTGGGCGCGCACTATGGCTACACCTTC
few,TRBV5-1,TRBJ2-5,NA,CASSLQETQYF,TGCGCCAGCAGCCTCCAAGAGACCCAGTACTTC
NA,TRBV29-1,TRBJ2-3,NA,CSVGGVTTDTQYF,TGCAGCGTTGGCGGGGTTACGACAGATACGCAGTATTTT
NA,TRBV27,TRBJ1-5,NA,CASSAPQGPQHF,TGTGCCAGCTCCGCTCCCCAGGGGCCCCAGCATTTT
NA,TRBV5-8,TRBJ1-5,NA,CASSFDINSNQPQHF,TGTGCCAGCAGCTTTGACATCAATAGCAATCAGCCCCAGCATTTT
few,TRBV7-2,TRBJ1-2,NA,CASSLGHGAGYGYTF,TGTGCCAGCAGCTTAGGTCACGGGGCGGGGTATGGCTACACCTTC
NA,TRBV19,TRBJ1-2,TRBD1,CASSPGQGIYGYTF,TGTGCCAGTAGTCCGGGACAGGGGATTTATGGCTACACCTTC
few,TRBV6-6,TRBJ2-7,NA,CASSYGGSYEQYF,TGTGCCAGCAGTTACGGAGGTTCCTACGAGCAGTACTTC
once,TRBV7-9,TRBJ1-5,NA,CASAQGLGQPQHF,TGTGCCAGCGCACAGGGTCTCGGTCAGCCCCAGCATTTT
NA,TRBV2,TRBJ2-1,NA,CASMKGLDYNEQFF,TGTGCCAGCATGAAGGGGCTAGATTACAATGAGCAGTTCTTC
NA,TRBV13,TRBJ2-1,TRBD2,CASSLGRGLANEQFF,TGTGCCAGCAGCTTAGGCCGCGGACTAGCAAATGAGCAGTTCTTC
NA,TRBV7-9,TRBJ1-2,TRBD1,CASSYLFRDSESFYGYTF,TGTGCCAGCAGCTACCTATTTAGGGACAGTGAATCCTTCTATGGCTACACCTTC
NA,TRBV29-1,TRBJ1-1,NA,CSVLGQQNTEAFF,TGCAGCGTTCTTGGCCAACAGAACACTGAAGCTTTCTTT
NA,TRBV6-5,TRBJ2-2,TRBD1,CASRTGQGFTGELFF,TGTGCCAGCAGAACGGGACAGGGGTTCACCGGGGAGCTGTTTTTT
NA,TRBV9,TRBJ2-5,NA,CASSPRAQQETQYF,TGTGCCAGCAGCCCCAGGGCCCAACAAGAGACCCAGTACTTC
few,TRBV9,TRBJ2-5,NA,CASSFQGVGETQYF,TGTGCCAGCAGCTTCCAGGGTGTCGGAGAGACCCAGTACTTC
NA,TRBV5-1,TRBJ2-2,TRBD1,CASSHFAGGPGELFF,TGCGCCAGCAGCCACTTTGCAGGGGGCCCCGGGGAGCTGTTTTTT
NA,TRBV9,TRBJ1-4,NA,CASSVAEGLTNEKLFF,TGTGCCAGCAGCGTAGCTGAGGGCCTAACTAATGAAAAACTGTTTTTT
NA,TRBV6-5,TRBJ1-2,NA,CASSPDWGVRGYTF,TGTGCCAGCTCCCCCGACTGGGGGGTAAGGGGCTACACCTTC
NA,TRBV29-1,TRBJ1-2,NA,CSAREVSNYGYTF,TGCAGCGCCAGGGAGGTGTCTAACTATGGCTACACCTTC
NA,TRBV6-1,TRBJ2-5,NA,CASSEALQGRETQYF,TGTGCCAGCAGTGAAGCGCTTCAGGGGAGAGAGACCCAGTACTTC
NA,TRBV21-1,TRBJ2-7,NA,CASSKAAAVVLIYEQYF,TGTGCCAGCAGCAAAGCGGCGGCGGTCGTACTAATTTACGAGCAGTACTTC
NA,TRBV5-4,TRBJ1-2,NA,CASSNPAPGYGYTF,TGTGCCAGCAGCAACCCGGCGCCGGGCTATGGCTACACCTTC